These 22 T cell receptor beta chains were sequenced from one sample in a study of beta chain features in type 1 diabetes (dated by TCRdb to 2016 to 2019). Library preparation employed the immunoSEQ multiplex PCR assay. All of the isolated RNA was reverse transcribed with the High Capacity cDNA Reverse Transcription Kit, so expressed TCRB transcripts were sequenced. The immuneACCESS repertoire file appears here via TCRdb, limited to in-frame rearrangements. These files lack a portion of the clones; in checked studies, under half of the deficit traces to unresolved V genes, and the cause of the others is not known. Within this sample are under 300,000 clones, with 25% to 30% of them counted one time only. The ten largest clones add up to around 4% of the sample. What was sequenced was central memory CD4+ T cells from blood. The receptors shown here come from a man aged 25 to 40 in good health.

This clone appeared many times. The rearrangement uses TRBV18 and TRBJ2-3, with D possibly matching TRBD1 (6 bases). The CDR3 is made up of 15 amino acids. CDR1 and CDR2 from the germline V gene are KGHSH and LQKENI. With 5 bases removed from V and 0 bases from J, the gap between germline ends came to 12 bases. CDR3 coding DNA: TGTGCCAGCTCATCGACAGGTACTAGCACAGATACGCAGTATTTT. As protein: CASSSTGTSTDTQYF. Variable domain in full (rest from reference TRBV18 and TRBJ2-3): NAGVMQNPRHLVRRRGQEARLRCSPMKGHSHVYWYRQLPEEGLKFMVYLQKENIIDESGMPKERFSAEFPKEGPSILRIQQVVRGDSAAYFCASSSTGTSTDTQYFGPGTRLTVL.

The chain uses TRBV7-8 and TRBJ2-1; D is perhaps TRBD2 (6 bases). Trimming stripped 8 bases from V and 1 base from J, with 15 bases between. This CDR3 has 15 residues. CDR1 SGHVS and CDR2 FQNEAQ come from the germline V gene. CDR3: CASGEIAASYNEQFF. The CDR3 bases are TGTGCCAGCGGGGAGATAGCGGCTTCCTACAATGAGCAGTTCTTC.

The sample holds a few counts of this clone. V usage is TRBV5-4 and J usage is TRBJ2-4; D gene unclear. Germline assignment: CDR1 SGHNT and CDR2 YYREEE (reference sequence). The CDR3 contains 15 residues. Trimming left V 0 bases short and J 7 bases short, with 14 bases between. The CDR3 is CASSLAGARQNIQYF. In DNA, the CDR3 is TGTGCCAGCAGCTTGGCCGGAGCACGCCAGAACATTCAGTACTTC. Drawing the rest from reference TRBV5-4 and TRBJ2-4, the complete variable domain is ETGVTQSPTHLIKTRGQQVTLRCSSQSGHNTVSWYQQALGQGPQFIFQYYREEENGRGNFPPRFSGLQFPNYSSELNVNALELDDSALYLCASSLAGARQNIQYFGAGTRLSVL.

This clone turned up a few times. The CDR3 here is CSVLRGQETQYF. DNA of the CDR3: TGCAGCGTCCTCAGGGGGCAAGAGACCCAGTACTTC. J is TRBJ2-5 and V is TRBV29-1, with TRBD1 matching 7 bases. CDR1 SQVTM and CDR2 ANQGSEA come from the germline V gene. This CDR3 contains 12 residues. The V and J ends lost 6 bases and 2 bases, in that order; junction bases with no gene match: 3.

The chain combines TRBV30 with TRBJ2-7; D tentatively fits TRBD1 or TRBD2 (5 bases each). CDR1 is GTSNPN, CDR2 SVGIG, per germline (reference sequence). Trimming took 5 bases from V and 3 from J, leaving 20 bases between them. This CDR3 spans 15 amino acids. The CDR3 reads CAWAFGLLGRYEQYF. CDR3 bases: TGTGCCTGGGCCTTTGGACTGTTGGGACGCTACGAGCAGTACTTC.

A note on this clone: A far larger clone differs by one base, so this is likely a read error. This chain joins TRBV6-5 and TRBJ2-6, with TRBD2 as a possible D gene (5 bases). The V gene's germline CDR1 is MNHEY and CDR2 SVGAGI. This CDR3 has 15 amino acids. With 8 bases removed from V and 2 bases from J, the gap between germline ends came to 13 bases. CDR3 loop: CASARGTAGANVLTF. For the CDR3, the DNA is TGTGCCAGCGCCCGGGGTACCGCTGGGGCCAACGTCCTGACTTTC.

This chain connects TRBV7-9 to TRBJ1-1, with no clear D. V was trimmed by 5 bases and J by 1 base, leaving 14 bases between them. CDR3 length: 15 amino acids. Germline V gene lookup returns CDR1 SEHNR and CDR2 FQNEAQ (reference sequence). CDR3: CASSPIGRTNTEAFF. CDR3 nucleotide sequence: TGTGCCAGCAGCCCTATCGGACGTACGAACACTGAAGCTTTCTTT.

This chain joins TRBV6-6 and TRBJ2-7; D is unclear. From germline, CDR1 is MNHNY and CDR2 SVGAGI (reference sequence). Trimming took off 6 bases at V and 0 bases at J, with 15 bases between the two ends. The CDR3 has 15 amino acids. CDR3 DNA: TGTGCCAGCAGGCCCGACACCTATAGCTCCTACGAGCAGTACTTC. This translates into CASRPDTYSSYEQYF.

This clone has more than one count but fewer than ten. The V and J genes are TRBV29-1 and TRBJ2-1; 10 bases fit TRBD1. Trimming cost V 3 bases and J 4 bases; bases outside gene matches: 3. This CDR3 is built from 14 residues. Germline values: CDR1 SQVTM, CDR2 ANQGSEA. The DNA for the CDR3 is TGCAGCGTTGACCCGGGACAGGGGTACAATGAGCAGTTCTTC. Its protein product is CSVDPGQGYNEQFF.

This clone was recorded a few times. The chain joins TRBV11-2 to TRBJ2-1; 10 nucleotides align to TRBD1. There are 15 residues in the CDR3. Germline loops: CDR1 SGHAT, CDR2 FQNNGV. V lost 5 bases, J lost 6 bases, and 7 bases stayed unmatched. The CDR3 loop reads CASSLDRGGFNEQFF. CDR3 coding DNA: TGTGCCAGCAGCCTGGACAGGGGGGGATTCAATGAGCAGTTCTTC.

DNA for the CDR3: TGCGCCAGCAGCCCCTCCCGCTCCGGGACTAGACAAGAGACCCAGTACTTC. The encoded protein is CASSPSRSGTRQETQYF. The chain employs TRBV5-1 and TRBJ2-5; the match to TRBD2 covers 8 bases. The CDR3 contains 17 residues. In germline, CDR1 is SGHRS, CDR2 YFSETQ. J gave up 2 bases and V 4 bases, and 13 bases lay outside the gene matches.

The chain links TRBV30 to TRBJ2-1; D is unclear. The CDR3 spans 13 residues. V was trimmed by 1 base and J by 8 bases, leaving 12 bases between them. Germline CDR1 and CDR2: GTSNPN and SVGIG (reference sequence). The DNA of the CDR3 is TGTGCCTGGAGTGGGACCAACCCCCATGAGCAGTTCTTC. Encoded protein: CAWSGTNPHEQFF.

This clone was detected once. The genes are TRBV28 and TRBJ2-7; 9 bases are shared with TRBD1. CDR3 size: 15 residues. Germline values: CDR1 MDHEN, CDR2 SYDVKM. Trimming cost V 4 bases and J 7 bases; bases outside gene matches: 11. The CDR3 nucleotides are TGTGCCAGCAGTTCCCCCGGGACAGGGACCGGGGAGCAGTACTTC. Its protein is CASSSPGTGTGEQYF.

The chain uses TRBV9 and TRBJ2-5; D unclear. Trimming pared 0 bases from V and 3 bases from J, leaving 6 bases between. Germline assignment: CDR1 SGDLS and CDR2 YYNGEE. The CDR3 spans 13 residues. DNA for the CDR3: TGTGCCAGCAGCGTAGAAGACGAAGAGACCCAGTACTTC. Translating gives CASSVEDEETQYF.

This clone came up a few times. V usage is TRBV4-2 and J usage is TRBJ1-5; D is unclear. Germline-derived CDR1 and CDR2 are LGHNA and YNFKEQ. The V gene lost 1 base and the J gene lost 0 bases, with 10 bases spanning the gap. This CDR3 region has 16 residues. The CDR3 coding sequence is TGTGCCAGCAGCCAAGGGGGAGGGAATAGCAATCAGCCCCAGCATTTT. The encoded protein is CASSQGGGNSNQPQHF.

The chain links TRBV28 to TRBJ2-7; D possibly corresponds to TRBD2 (6 bases). The CDR3 covers 15 residues. V lost 6 bases and J 2 bases, leaving 17 bases between the germline ends. Germline loops: CDR1 MDHEN, CDR2 SYDVKM. Written as DNA, the CDR3 is TGTGCCAGCAGGCGGGGCAACCTTAGGGCCTACGAGCAGTACTTC. Its protein product is CASRRGNLRAYEQYF.

The chain is built from TRBV5-6 and TRBJ2-1, with TRBD2 as a possible D gene (7 bases). The germline V gene has CDR1 SGHDT and CDR2 YYEEEE. V was trimmed by 1 base and J by 7 bases, leaving 12 bases between them. CDR3 size: 14 residues. Here the CDR3 DNA reads TGTGCCAGCAGCTTGTACGGGGGGCCGAATGAGCAGTTCTTC. This translates into CASSLYGGPNEQFF.

V usage is TRBV5-1 and J usage is TRBJ1-2, with D perhaps matching TRBD1 (5 bases). Between the trimmed V and J ends, which lost 3 bases and 8 bases, there was a span of 14 bases. Germline V gene sequence: CDR1 SGHRS, CDR2 YFSETQ. This CDR3 region has 13 residues. CDR3 in amino acids: CASSSGTLEGYTF. CDR3 coding DNA: TGCGCCAGCAGCTCCGGGACCCTGGAGGGCTACACCTTC. Supplemented by reference TRBV5-1 and TRBJ1-2, the full variable domain reads KAGVTQTPRYLIKTRGQQVTLSCSPISGHRSVSWYQQTPGQGLQFLFEYFSETQRNKGNFPGRFSGRQFSNSRSEMNVSTLELGDSALYLCASSSGTLEGYTFGSGTRLTVV.

The genes are TRBV28 and TRBJ2-5; a possible D gene is TRBD1 (6 bases). The CDR3 has 14 residues. V gave up 5 bases and J gave up 2 bases, with 12 bases separating them. Germline CDR1 reads MDHEN; CDR2 reads SYDVKM. CDR3 in DNA: TGTGCCAGCAGTCCTATTGGACAGCAAGAGACCCAGTACTTC. It is translated as CASSPIGQQETQYF.

This clone has a handful of counts. The rearrangement links TRBV4-3 to TRBJ1-5, with a tentative D call TRBD1 (6 bases). The germline CDR1 and CDR2 sequences are LGHNA and YSLEER. With 0 bases removed from V and 5 bases from J, the gap between germline ends came to 14 bases. The CDR3 spans 16 residues. Here the CDR3 reads CASSQDLRQDYQPQHF. The CDR3 DNA reads as TGCGCCAGCAGCCAAGATTTACGACAGGACTATCAGCCCCAGCATTTT.

This clone was observed at least ten times. The chain links TRBV2 to TRBJ2-3, with D possibly being TRBD1 (5 bases). The V and J ends lost 5 bases and 0 bases respectively, with 15 bases between them. The CDR3 spans 16 residues. Germline CDR1 and CDR2: SNHLY and FYNNEI. The CDR3 spells CASSPFRGSSTDTQYF. The CDR3 DNA sequence: TGTGCCAGCAGTCCGTTTAGGGGATCTAGCACAGATACGCAGTATTTT.

The chain links TRBV30 to TRBJ2-2, with D perhaps matching TRBD1 (5 bases). The CDR3 runs 13 residues. With 4 bases removed from V and 5 bases from J, the gap between germline ends came to 11 bases. Germline CDR1 reads GTSNPN; CDR2 reads SVGIG (reference sequence). The CDR3 region has the DNA TGTGCCTGGACCACCCAGGGAACCGGGGAGCTGTTTTTT. Translating it yields CAWTTQGTGELFF.